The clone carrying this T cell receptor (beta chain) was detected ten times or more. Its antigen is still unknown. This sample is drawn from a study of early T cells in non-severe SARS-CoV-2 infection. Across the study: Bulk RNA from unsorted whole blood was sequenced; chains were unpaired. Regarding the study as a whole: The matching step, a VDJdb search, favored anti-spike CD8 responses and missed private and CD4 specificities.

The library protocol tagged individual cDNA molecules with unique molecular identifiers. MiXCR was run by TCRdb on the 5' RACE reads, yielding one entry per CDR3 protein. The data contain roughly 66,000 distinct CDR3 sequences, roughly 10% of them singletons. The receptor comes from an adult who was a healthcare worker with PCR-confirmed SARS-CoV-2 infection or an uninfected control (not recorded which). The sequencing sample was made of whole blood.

The CDR3 DNA sequence: TGTGCCAGCAGCCGAGGGGATAGCAATCAGCCCCAGCATTTT. This encodes CASSRGDSNQPQHF. This chain connects TRBV3-1 to TRBJ1-5, with D perhaps TRBD1 (5 bases). The germline CDR1 and CDR2 sequences are LGHDT and YNNKEL (reference sequence). This CDR3 is built from 14 residues. V lost 4 bases to trimming and J lost 0 bases, with 7 bases between them.